This TCR beta chain appears in the sequencing data of a study of blood T cell repertoires in COVID-19. Turning to the study itself: PBMCs, B-cell-depleted T cells, or T cells were the source of the cDNA or gDNA that made up the material.

CDR3 length equals 15 residues. Germline lookup yields CDR1 KGHSH and CDR2 LQKENI. Trimming shortened V by 3 bases and J by 0 bases, and 9 bases separated the two germline ends. The assay was immunoSEQ multiplex PCR, and TCRdb's table has in-frame clones only and misses some. The profile shows tens of thousands of clones, around 84% of them singletons. The chain couples TRBV18 to TRBJ1-3, with a possible D match to TRBD1 (6 bases). The sequencing input was peripheral blood. This receptor was taken from a man between 65 and 79 years old with acute or convalescent COVID-19. For the CDR3, the DNA is TGTGCCAGCTCACCGCAACAGGGCTCTGGAAACACCATATATTTT. This encodes CASSPQQGSGNTIYF.